This section outlines one TCR beta chain sequence together with its context. Its cognate antigen is unknown. Investigators profiled TCR beta VDJ and CDR3 from genomic DNA template. TCRdb recomputed calls from the reads with MiXCR, one row per CDR3 protein. The sample includes some 180,000 distinct CDR3 sequences, roughly 63% of them seen just once. Only patients with CD8+CD57+ cell expansion on flow cytometry were chosen for sequencing. None of the patients had been given any therapy when their blood was sampled. This sample was taken from a study of CD8+CD57+ T cells in acquired aplastic anemia. Across the whole study: An average of 3.2 ug of DNA was obtained from sorted CD4+ and CD8+ cells. Study-level findings and limits: No significant difference in CD8+ Simpson's diversity was found between patients and controls.

The CDR3 runs 14 residues. Germline V gene sequence: CDR1 KGHDR, CDR2 SFDVKD. J was trimmed by 3 bases and V by 3 bases; bases with no gene match: 3. V is TRBV24-1 and J is TRBJ1-2; 7 nucleotides line up with TRBD1. This clonotype was sampled from a human donor with aplastic anemia. The sample taken for sequencing was sorted CD4+, CD8+, or CD8+CD57+ T cells (not recorded which) from PBMCs. CDR3 sequence (DNA): TGTGCCACCAGTGATCCCACAGGGGACTATGGCTACACCTTC. It yields the protein CATSDPTGDYGYTF.